These 26 T cell receptor beta chains share one sample of origin, sequenced in a study of T cell responses to AZD1222 COVID-19 vaccine. This table comes from immunoSEQ multiplex PCR, and its TCRdb copy is limited to in-frame clones, with some not included. The sample has approximately 150,000 clones, approximately 91% seen once. Sequenced here: peripheral blood, sampled 28 days after the second AZD1222 dose. Receptors originate from an adult who received the AZD1222 COVID-19 vaccine.

This clone was counted only a few times. The chain recombines TRBV18 with TRBJ2-3, with 8 nucleotides matching TRBD2. The CDR3 spans 12 residues. Germline V lookup: CDR1 KGHSH, CDR2 LQKENI. Germline trimming cut 6 bases from V and 6 bases from J; bases unmatched to any gene: 2. In DNA, the CDR3 is TGTGCCAGCTCCGGGGGGGTCGATACGCAGTATTTT. Translated: CASSGGVDTQYF.

The genes are TRBV13 and TRBJ1-6; 7 bases agree with TRBD1. Germline values: CDR1 PRHDT, CDR2 FYEKMQ (reference sequence). The CDR3 contains 18 residues. J was trimmed by 8 bases and V by 4 bases; bases with no gene match: 17. The CDR3 loop is CASSSDRADLLGYSPLHF. CDR3 coding DNA: TGTGCCAGCAGCTCCGACAGGGCAGATTTGTTGGGATATTCACCCCTCCACTTT.

The rearrangement joins TRBV15 to TRBJ1-1; D perhaps matches TRBD1 (5 bases). V lost 0 bases to trimming and J lost 4 bases, with 21 bases between them. Germline V gives CDR1 LNHNV, CDR2 YYDKDF (reference sequence). The CDR3 extends over 18 amino acids. The CDR3 DNA reads as TGTGCCACCAGCAGAGATCTCGGGGCGGTAGGGGTGAGCACTGAAGCTTTCTTT. Protein product: CATSRDLGAVGVSTEAFF.

The rearrangement uses TRBV28 and TRBJ2-7; TRBD2 agrees at 12 bases. This CDR3 is built from 15 residues. With V trimmed by 2 bases and J by 4 bases, 3 bases remained unmatched. CDR1 MDHEN and CDR2 SYDVKM come from the germline V gene. The CDR3 protein is CASSLQTSGRYEQYF. Written as DNA, the CDR3 is TGTGCCAGCAGTTTACAAACTAGCGGGAGGTACGAGCAGTACTTC.

The chain recombines TRBV5-1 with TRBJ2-5; D is undetermined. The CDR3 contains 14 residues. In germline, CDR1 is SGHRS, CDR2 YFSETQ. V was cut by 2 bases and J by 4 bases, with 12 bases left in between. CDR3 DNA sequence: TGCGCCAGCAGCTTATTGGGGTCGGCAGAGACCCAGTACTTC. As protein: CASSLLGSAETQYF.

The genes are TRBV7-7 and TRBJ2-7; D gene ambiguous. Trimming took 1 base from V and 3 from J, leaving 7 bases between them. Germline V gene lookup returns CDR1 SSHAT and CDR2 FNYEAQ (reference sequence). The CDR3 runs 13 residues. Here the CDR3 reads CASSLGPVYEQYF. The CDR3 bases are TGTGCCAGCAGCTTAGGCCCGGTCTACGAGCAGTACTTC.

The gene calls are TRBV29-1 and TRBJ1-5, with unresolved D. V was trimmed by 4 bases and J by 3 bases, leaving 10 bases between them. Germline V gives CDR1 SQVTM, CDR2 ANQGSEA. The CDR3 covers 13 residues. The CDR3 reads CSVGLGLNQPQHF. For the CDR3, the DNA is TGCAGCGTTGGCCTGGGCCTCAATCAGCCCCAGCATTTT.

This clone occurred a few times. The chain couples TRBV27 to TRBJ1-2; no firm D call. CDR3 length: 14 amino acids. V dropped 9 bases and J dropped 0 bases, with 14 bases sitting between them. CDR1 is MNHEY, CDR2 SMNVEV, per germline (reference sequence). CDR3 sequence reads: CASTPFGTNYGYTF. In DNA, the CDR3 is TGTGCCAGTACGCCCTTCGGGACTAACTATGGCTACACCTTC.

The genes are TRBV5-6 and TRBJ2-2, with unresolved D. The CDR3 runs 11 residues. Trimming cost V 1 base and J 6 bases, with 1 base left between them. Germline values: CDR1 SGHDT, CDR2 YYEEEE. The CDR3 nucleotides are TGTGCCAGCAGCTTGTCCGGGGAGCTGTTTTTT. Amino acid sequence: CASSLSGELFF.

This clone was seen only a few times. The V and J genes are TRBV14 and TRBJ1-6, with 10 nucleotides matching TRBD1. V gave up 1 base and J gave up 15 bases; unmatched junction bases: 12. Looked up from germline, CDR1 is SGHDN and CDR2 is FVKESK. This CDR3 has 16 residues. The CDR3 nucleotides are TGTGCCAGCAGCCAAGTGGGACTCCCGGGACAGGGGAGCCTCCACTTT. This gives the protein CASSQVGLPGQGSLHF.

In this sample, this clone turned up once. The rearrangement uses TRBV29-1 and TRBJ1-3, with 8 bases matching TRBD1. J was trimmed by 3 bases and V by 7 bases; bases with no gene match: 5. Germline V gene sequence: CDR1 SQVTM, CDR2 ANQGSEA. The CDR3 is 13 residues long. CDR3 sequence: CSAAGQDGNTIYF. CDR3 coding DNA: TGCAGCGCTGCGGGACAGGATGGAAACACCATATATTTT.

This chain links TRBV5-4 with TRBJ1-1, with D possibly TRBD1 on 6 matching bases. The germline V gene encodes CDR1 SGHNT and CDR2 YYREEE (reference sequence). The V gene lost 1 base and the J gene lost 5 bases, with 12 bases spanning the gap. This CDR3 is 14 amino acids long. CDR3 in DNA: TGTGCCAGCAGCTTGTTGGGGGCTGAGACTGAAGCTTTCTTT. Translating it yields CASSLLGAETEAFF.

The rearrangement joins TRBV18 to TRBJ1-2; 8 bases are a match to TRBD1. Trimming at V came to 0 bases and at J to 8 bases, leaving 11 bases not matched to a gene. The CDR3 runs to 16 residues. Germline CDR1 reads KGHSH; CDR2 reads LQKENI. Here the CDR3 DNA reads TGTGCCAGCTCACCACCCGGGGGCGACAGGGGAGGCGGCTACACCTTC. Translation: CASSPPGGDRGGGYTF.

The V call is TRBV11-1, the J call TRBJ1-2; D is undetermined. V lost 2 bases and J 1 base, leaving 5 bases between the germline ends. The CDR3 runs to 13 residues. Per the germline V gene, CDR1 is SGHAT and CDR2 is FQDESV (reference sequence). The CDR3: CASSLMDNYGYTF. CDR3 DNA: TGTGCCAGCAGCTTAATGGATAACTATGGCTACACCTTC.

This rearrangement joins TRBV6-2 or TRBV6-3 to TRBJ2-7; D gene unclear. Germline CDR1 reads MNHEY; CDR2 reads SVGEGT. V lost 5 bases and J lost 0, with 8 bases in between. The CDR3 is made up of 13 amino acids. CDR3 nucleotides: TGTGCCAGCAGTGATGGGGACTCCTACGAGCAGTACTTC. It yields the protein CASSDGDSYEQYF.

The chain joins TRBV28 to TRBJ2-2; 12 positions match TRBD2. The CDR3 has 18 residues. Germline CDR1 reads MDHEN; CDR2 reads SYDVKM. Trimming cost V 3 bases and J 3 bases; bases outside gene matches: 8. The CDR3 bases are TGTGCCAGCAGTTTCCCAACTAGCGGGAGGACGGACACCGGGGAGCTGTTTTTT. Residues: CASSFPTSGRTDTGELFF.

The chain links TRBV3-1 (or the pseudogene TRBV3-2) to TRBJ1-2; 9 positions match TRBD1. After removal of 6 bases from V and 4 bases from J, the junction contained 6 bases not matched to a gene. The CDR3 is made up of 14 amino acids. Per the germline V gene, CDR1 is LGHDT and CDR2 is YNNKEL (reference sequence). For the CDR3, the DNA is TGTGCCAGCAGGGACAGGGGCGCATCCTATGGCTACACCTTC. Residues: CASRDRGASYGYTF.

This sequence joins TRBV6-5 and TRBJ2-7, with TRBD2 identical over 9 bases. The CDR3 covers 15 residues. After removal of 2 bases from V and 4 bases from J, the junction contained 6 bases not matched to a gene. Germline CDR1 is MNHEY and CDR2 is SVGAGI. The CDR3 loop is CASSYVASGMYEQYF. CDR3 in DNA: TGTGCCAGCAGTTACGTCGCTAGCGGGATGTACGAGCAGTACTTC.

The rearrangement joins TRBV27 to TRBJ2-4, with unresolved D. Trimming removed 3 bases at V and 0 bases at J, with 9 bases between. Per germline, CDR1 MNHEY and CDR2 SMNVEV (reference sequence). This CDR3 is 15 amino acids long. CDR3 region: CASSFDGLAKNIQYF. The CDR3, as DNA: TGTGCCAGCAGTTTTGACGGTCTAGCCAAAAACATTCAGTACTTC.

The chain employs TRBV7-8 and TRBJ1-4, with TRBD1 matching over 9 bases. This CDR3 spans 17 amino acids. The germline V gene has CDR1 SGHVS and CDR2 FQNEAQ. J gave up 4 bases and V 5 bases, and 11 bases lay outside the gene matches. Here the CDR3 DNA reads TGTGCCAGCAGCGTAACCGGGACAGGGTTTTATAATGAAAAACTGTTTTTT. Translating gives CASSVTGTGFYNEKLFF.

V and J are TRBV19 and TRBJ1-1, with unresolved D. Germline V lookup: CDR1 LNHDA, CDR2 SQIVND (reference sequence). With 10 bases removed from V and 5 bases from J, the gap between germline ends came to 14 bases. The CDR3 is 12 residues long. The chain's CDR3 is CATGPRATEAFF. The CDR3 DNA is TGTGCCACGGGCCCCCGCGCGACTGAAGCTTTCTTT.

CDR3 loop: CASSPGTVTYEQYF. The CDR3 DNA is TGTGCCAGCAGCCCGGGGACGGTTACCTACGAGCAGTACTTC. V is TRBV7-9 and J is TRBJ2-7; possibly TRBD1 or TRBD2 for D (5 bases each). Germline-derived CDR1 and CDR2 are SEHNR and FQNEAQ (reference sequence). Trimming removed 5 bases at V and 2 bases at J, with 13 bases between. The CDR3 is 14 residues long.

This chain uses TRBV3-1 (or the pseudogene TRBV3-2) with TRBJ2-7; D is unresolved. V lost 6 bases to trimming and J lost 0 bases, with 6 bases between them. The CDR3 has 12 residues. Germline loops: CDR1 LGHDT, CDR2 YNNKEL (reference sequence). CDR3: CASRSVSYEQYF. The DNA for the CDR3 is TGTGCCAGCAGATCGGTCTCCTACGAGCAGTACTTC.

This sequence joins TRBV27 and TRBJ2-5; 10 bases align to TRBD2. V dropped 7 bases and J dropped 4; count of bases not matched to a gene: 9. This CDR3 spans 15 amino acids. Germline CDR1 and CDR2: MNHEY and SMNVEV (reference sequence). The CDR3 coding sequence is TGTGCCAGCAAGGCAAGCGGGAGGGCCAGAGAGACCCAGTACTTC. Protein sequence: CASKASGRARETQYF.

This clone is a singleton in its sample. The chain uses TRBV19 and TRBJ2-4; 9 bases match TRBD2. Germline V CDR1 and CDR2: LNHDA, SQIVND (reference sequence). The J segment lost 9 bases and the V segment lost 2 bases, leaving 2 bases of the junction unmatched. This CDR3 contains 13 residues. The CDR3 sequence: CASSILAGTIQYF. DNA for the CDR3: TGTGCCAGTAGTATACTAGCGGGGACCATTCAGTACTTC.

V gene TRBV5-1 combines with J gene TRBJ1-3; D ambiguous. Deletions cut 0 bases from V and 0 bases from J, with 10 bases between. The germline gives CDR1 SGHRS, CDR2 YFSETQ. The CDR3 runs 16 residues. CDR3 protein: CASSLGGPHSGNTIYF. The CDR3 nucleotides are TGCGCCAGCAGCTTGGGAGGGCCACACTCTGGAAACACCATATATTTT.